The clone carrying this T cell receptor beta chain has only one observation. Its target is unknown. The data are from a study of OX40 agonist ivuxolimab in advanced cancers. Whole-study results and caveats: In the 0.1 to 3.0 mg/kg range, CD4+ and CD8+ blood T cells had expanded clonally by week 6. In CD8+ T cells, expanded clones were on average more numerous than in CD4+.

The CDR3 has 17 residues. V was trimmed by 1 base and J by 8 bases, leaving 20 bases between them. Germline lookup yields CDR1 LGHNT and CDR2 FRNRAP. Generated by immunoSEQ multiplex PCR, the TCRdb table keeps only in-frame clones and is missing some. The table shows some 60,000 clones, with about 89% occurring only once. This TCR was recovered from an adult with an advanced solid tumor such as melanoma, head and neck, liver or kidney cancer. Sequenced material: CD4+ or CD8+ T cells sorted from blood, taken in a trial of the OX40 agonist ivuxolimab. The V call is TRBV12-5, the J call TRBJ1-4; D not certain. CDR3 loop: CASGLGEGGVVREKLFF. CDR3 sequence (DNA): TGTGCTAGTGGTTTGGGGGAGGGAGGCGTCGTTAGAGAAAAACTGTTTTTT.